Below, 23 T cell receptor beta chains from the same sample are listed, as sequenced in a study of blood T cell repertoires in COVID-19. Assay used: immunoSEQ multiplex PCR; TCRdb lists only in-frame clones, some missing. This repertoire shows around 100,000 clones, around 87% found once; its top ten account for 4.9%. Specimen: peripheral blood. The receptors stem from a woman older than 75 with acute or convalescent COVID-19.

DNA for the CDR3: TGTGCCAGCAGCCAAACCTTAAGCGGGAGTGAGCAGTTCTTC. This gives the protein CASSQTLSGSEQFF. This chain uses TRBV3-1 (or the pseudogene TRBV3-2) with TRBJ2-1, with 8 bases matching TRBD2. Germline CDR1 is LGHDT and CDR2 is YNNKEL (reference sequence). This CDR3 is built from 14 residues. Trimming removed 2 bases from V and 9 bases from J; junction bases left unmatched: 6.

Concerning this clone itself: Other DNA sequences in the sample encode the same CDR3. The V gene is TRBV30, the J gene TRBJ1-5; possibly TRBD1 for D (5 bases). Germline values: CDR1 GTSNPN, CDR2 SVGIG (reference sequence). Trimming cost V 0 bases and J 4 bases, with 10 bases left between them. The CDR3 is made up of 14 amino acids. CDR3: CAWSVRGGNQPQHF. CDR3 nucleotide sequence: TGTGCCTGGAGTGTACGGGGGGGAAATCAGCCCCAGCATTTT. The variable domain in full, with the rest retrieved from reference TRBV30 and TRBJ1-5, is SQTIHQWPATLVQPVGSPLSLECTVEGTSNPNLYWYRQAAGRGLQLLFYSVGIGQISSEVPQNLSASRPQDRQFILSSKKLLLSDSGFYLCAWSVRGGNQPQHFGDGTRLSIL.

The J gene is TRBJ2-1, the V gene TRBV7-2, with 8 bases identical to TRBD2. With V trimmed by 1 base and J by 8 bases, 13 bases remained unmatched. The germline gives CDR1 SGHTA, CDR2 FQGNSA. The CDR3 is 17 residues long. This chain's CDR3 is CASSLDYSGGAIYEQFF. The CDR3 DNA reads TGTGCCAGCAGCTTAGATTATTCCGGGGGGGCGATCTATGAGCAGTTCTTC.

This rearrangement joins TRBV10-3 to TRBJ2-7; TRBD2 aligns across 16 bases. The CDR3 runs 18 residues. With V trimmed by 4 bases and J by 4 bases, 10 bases remained unmatched. Germline lookup yields CDR1 ENHRY and CDR2 SYGVKD. The CDR3 region is CAISGTGTSGRALYEQYF. CDR3 bases: TGTGCCATCAGTGGAACCGGGACTAGCGGGAGGGCCCTGTACGAGCAGTACTTC.

This clone was seen a single time. The chain joins TRBV30 to TRBJ1-1; D is perhaps TRBD1 (5 bases). This CDR3 region has 14 residues. Germline values: CDR1 GTSNPN, CDR2 SVGIG (reference sequence). V dropped 3 bases and J dropped 1 base, with 12 bases sitting between them. CDR3 sequence (DNA): TGTGCCTGGAGGGCGGGACGGCGGAACACTGAAGCTTTCTTT. Protein product: CAWRAGRRNTEAFF.

V usage is TRBV24-1 and J usage is TRBJ2-2, with 8 positions matching TRBD1. V dropped 6 bases and J dropped 7; count of bases not matched to a gene: 6. CDR1 is KGHDR and CDR2 is SFDVKD in the germline V gene. CDR3 length: 14 amino acids. The CDR3 loop is CATSSQGAGGELFF. The CDR3 region has the DNA TGTGCCACCAGTTCCCAGGGGGCCGGCGGGGAGCTGTTTTTT.

The chain couples TRBV6-6 to TRBJ1-6; 8 bases match TRBD1. Germline values: CDR1 MNHNY, CDR2 SVGAGI (reference sequence). V was clipped by 5 bases and J by 5 bases; unmatched bases: 5. CDR3 size: 15 residues. The CDR3 sequence is CASSGRDRNNSPLHF. The DNA of the CDR3 is TGTGCCAGCAGTGGCCGGGACAGGAATAATTCACCCCTCCACTTT.

This clone was picked up one time. J is TRBJ1-1 and V is TRBV9; 10 nucleotides line up with TRBD1. V trimming: 4 bases; J trimming: 6 bases; junction bases outside the gene matches: 3. Germline V gene lookup returns CDR1 SGDLS and CDR2 YYNGEE. This CDR3 spans 13 amino acids. CDR3 sequence reads: CASSFGQGAEAFF. As DNA, the CDR3 is TGTGCCAGCAGCTTCGGACAGGGGGCTGAAGCTTTCTTT.

The CDR3: CASSTQGVAGYGYTF. CDR3 coding DNA: TGTGCCAGCAGCACCCAGGGGGTAGCTGGTTATGGCTACACCTTC. This chain links TRBV7-2 with TRBJ1-2, with 7 positions matching TRBD1. The V segment lost 5 bases and the J segment 5 bases; nucleotides outside the gene matches: 11. Germline values: CDR1 SGHTA, CDR2 FQGNSA. CDR3 length equals 15 residues.

The chain links TRBV7-3 to TRBJ2-1, with 7 nucleotides matching TRBD1. Germline V gene data show CDR1 as SGHTA and CDR2 as FQGTGA. The ends lost 2 bases at V and 0 bases at J; junction bases unmatched: 1. This CDR3 has 15 amino acids. The CDR3 reads CASSLGTVSYNEQFF. The CDR3 DNA follows: TGTGCCAGCAGCTTAGGGACAGTCTCCTACAATGAGCAGTTCTTC.

This clone was recorded a few times. The chain couples TRBV11-2 to TRBJ1-3; the D gene is possibly TRBD1 (5 bases). The length of the CDR3 is 15 residues. Trimming took off 5 bases at V and 4 bases at J, with 15 bases between the two ends. From germline, CDR1 is SGHAT and CDR2 FQNNGV. This CDR3 reads CASSPRGRFGNTIYF. The CDR3 DNA follows: TGTGCCAGCAGCCCTAGGGGCAGGTTCGGAAACACCATATATTTT.

Comments on this clone: In the same sample, other DNA sequences code for this CDR3. V usage is TRBV7-3 and J usage is TRBJ2-3; D is undetermined. Trimming left V 0 bases short and J 4 bases short, with 5 bases between. This CDR3 contains 13 residues. Germline V gives CDR1 SGHTA, CDR2 FQGTGA. This CDR3 is CASSLTGADTQYF. DNA of the CDR3: TGTGCCAGCAGCTTAACAGGAGCAGATACGCAGTATTTT. The full variable domain, rest sourced from reference TRBV7-3 and TRBJ2-3, is GAGVSQTPSNKVTEKGKYVELRCDPISGHTALYWYRQSLGQGPEFLIYFQGTGAADDSGLPNDRFFAVRPEGSVSTLKIQRTERGDSAVYLCASSLTGADTQYFGPGTRLTVL.

The rearrangement uses TRBV18 and TRBJ2-7; D is possibly TRBD1 (6 bases). There are 15 residues in the CDR3. The ends were cut back, 0 bases at V and 4 bases at J, with 13 bases in the middle. Germline V CDR1 and CDR2: KGHSH, LQKENI. CDR3 residues: CASSPPTQGSYEQYF. The CDR3 nucleotides are TGTGCCAGCTCACCACCGACTCAGGGGTCATACGAGCAGTACTTC.

V usage is TRBV4-2 and J usage is TRBJ2-3, with D maybe TRBD2 (6 bases). Trimming pared 0 bases from V and 1 base from J, leaving 20 bases between. The CDR3 runs to 19 residues. The germline V gene has CDR1 LGHNA and CDR2 YNFKEQ. The CDR3 sequence: CASSQDTPREVAGTDTQYF. The CDR3 DNA is TGTGCCAGCAGCCAAGATACGCCAAGGGAAGTAGCGGGCACAGATACGCAGTATTTT.

This clone was seen a single time. The chain employs TRBV6-2 or TRBV6-3 and TRBJ2-2; D might be TRBD2 (5 bases). The CDR3 has 19 residues. V was shortened by 0 bases and J by 3 bases, with 20 bases between the two germline ends. The germline V gene encodes CDR1 MNHEY and CDR2 SVGEGT. CDR3 amino acids: CASSYSNSAFTPDTGELFF. Written as DNA, the CDR3 is TGTGCCAGCAGTTACTCGAATAGCGCCTTTACACCGGACACCGGGGAGCTGTTTTTT.

The chain recombines TRBV6-5 with TRBJ1-3; possible D gene TRBD1, 5 bases. Germline-derived CDR1 and CDR2 are MNHEY and SVGAGI. The CDR3 spans 12 residues. Trimming removed 7 bases from V and 4 bases from J, with 8 bases in between. This CDR3 is CASKEGGNTIYF. The CDR3 nucleotides are TGTGCCAGCAAGGAGGGGGGAAACACCATATATTTT.

V and J are TRBV12-3 or TRBV12-4 and TRBJ1-2; unclear D gene. The CDR3 covers 13 residues. V was trimmed by 2 bases and J by 1 base, leaving 5 bases between them. The CDR3, as DNA: TGTGCCAGCAGTTTACTAGTTAACTATGGCTACACCTTC. Amino acids: CASSLLVNYGYTF.

The chain links TRBV6-6 to TRBJ2-5; no clear D gene. Germline V gene data show CDR1 as MNHNY and CDR2 as SVGAGI (reference sequence). Trimming cost V 6 bases and J 5 bases, with 19 bases left between them. The CDR3 is 15 amino acids. CDR3 residues: CASRPLDRRSETQYF. CDR3 DNA sequence: TGTGCCAGCAGACCCCTAGACCGGCGTTCGGAGACCCAGTACTTC.

Regarding this clone: The sample contains more than one DNA sequence encoding this CDR3. V gene TRBV7-9 combines with J gene TRBJ2-3; 9 bases line up with TRBD2. Trimming removed 1 base from V and 2 bases from J; junction bases left unmatched: 1. Germline CDR1 and CDR2: SEHNR and FQNEAQ (reference sequence). CDR3 size: 15 residues. CDR3 amino acids: CASSLVGLATDTQYF. Here the CDR3 DNA reads TGTGCCAGCAGCTTAGTGGGACTAGCCACAGATACGCAGTATTTT.

The gene calls are TRBV11-2 and TRBJ2-1; 7 bases align to TRBD2. The CDR3 length is 19 residues. CDR1 is SGHAT and CDR2 is FQNNGV in the germline V gene. Trimming removed 8 bases from V and 5 bases from J; junction bases left unmatched: 24. CDR3 bases: TGTGCCAGCGCCCCAAGGGGCGGCTGGGGGACTACCCCAGACAATGAGCAGTTCTTC. It is translated as CASAPRGGWGTTPDNEQFF.

This chain joins TRBV11-2 and TRBJ2-2; 7 bases fit TRBD2. CDR1 and CDR2 from the germline V gene are SGHAT and FQNNGV. The CDR3 length is 17 residues. V trimming: 0 bases; J trimming: 1 base; junction bases outside the gene matches: 5. Written as DNA, the CDR3 is TGTGCCAGCAGCTTAGATCTTCAGCGGGGGAACACCGGGGAGCTGTTTTTT. It codes for CASSLDLQRGNTGELFF.

The chain is built from TRBV7-2 and TRBJ2-1; no clear D. The V end was cut by 1 base, the J end by 7 bases, with 11 bases between. CDR1 is SGHTA and CDR2 is FQGNSA in the germline V gene. This CDR3 spans 14 amino acids. CDR3 nucleotides: TGTGCCAGCAGCTTAGAAGGCAGGCGTAATGAGCAGTTCTTC. This sequence encodes CASSLEGRRNEQFF.

V usage is TRBV5-1 and J usage is TRBJ2-3; tentative D call: TRBD2 (5 bases). The V end lost 2 bases, the J end lost 1 base, and 20 bases lay between the germline ends. The germline V gene encodes CDR1 SGHRS and CDR2 YFSETQ. This CDR3 comprises 18 residues. CDR3 bases: TGCGCCAGCAGCTTTCAGACGGGATTCCAAAAAGGCACAGATACGCAGTATTTT. Its translation is CASSFQTGFQKGTDTQYF.